This passage covers 22 T cell receptor beta chains from one sample sequenced in a study of T cells in localized non-small cell lung cancer. The method was immunoSEQ multiplex PCR; TCRdb's version includes in-frame clones alone and lacks a portion of them. The sample yields around 26,000 clones, about 91% seen once. The sequences come from peripheral blood, collected before any cancer treatment. The receptors were sampled from a female donor older than 55 with stage II squamous cell lung carcinoma.

The rearrangement uses TRBV6-6 and TRBJ2-2; 10 bases are shared with TRBD2. Per the germline V gene, CDR1 is MNHNY and CDR2 is SVGAGI (reference sequence). This CDR3 has 16 amino acids. J lost 5 bases, V lost 6 bases, and 9 bases had no gene match. DNA for the CDR3: TGTGCCAGCAGGCCAAGCGGGAGGGCCGCGACCGGGGAGCTGTTTTTT. Its translation is CASRPSGRAATGELFF.

J is TRBJ1-2 and V is TRBV15; tentatively, D is TRBD1 (6 bases). The CDR3 has 15 amino acids. The V gene lost 0 bases and the J gene lost 4 bases, with 12 bases spanning the gap. The V gene's germline CDR1 is LNHNV and CDR2 YYDKDF (reference sequence). The chain's CDR3 is CATSRDTQGSYGYTF. As DNA, the CDR3 is TGTGCCACCAGCAGAGATACCCAGGGGAGCTATGGCTACACCTTC.

The chain uses TRBV7-2 and TRBJ1-1; unclear D gene. CDR1 and CDR2 from the germline V gene are SGHTA and FQGNSA. The CDR3 has 14 amino acids. V was trimmed by 0 bases and J by 6 bases, leaving 11 bases between them. The CDR3 loop is CASSLAPGRAEAFF. The DNA of the CDR3 is TGTGCCAGCAGCTTAGCCCCAGGTAGAGCTGAAGCTTTCTTT. Full variable domain (outside the CDR3, taken from reference TRBV7-2 and TRBJ1-1): GAGVSQSPSNKVTEKGKDVELRCDPISGHTALYWYRQSLGQGLEFLIYFQGNSAPDKSGLPSDRFSAERTGGSVSTLTIQRTQQEDSAVYLCASSLAPGRAEAFFGQGTRLTVV.

This chain joins TRBV7-9 and TRBJ1-2; no firm D call. This CDR3 spans 15 amino acids. Germline V gene data show CDR1 as SEHNR and CDR2 as FQNEAQ (reference sequence). V lost 1 base to trimming and J lost 3 bases, with 12 bases between them. CDR3 nucleotide sequence: TGTGCCAGCAGCTTAGTATTCAGGACGGACTATGGCTACACCTTC. It is translated as CASSLVFRTDYGYTF.

The V gene is TRBV2, the J gene TRBJ2-7; D may be TRBD1 or TRBD2 (5 bases each). From germline, CDR1 is SNHLY and CDR2 FYNNEI. The CDR3 extends over 15 amino acids. V lost 8 bases and J 2 bases, leaving 19 bases between the germline ends. The DNA for the CDR3 is TGTGCCAGCGGAGAGGCCGGGACGGCCACCTACGAGCAGTACTTC. It yields the protein CASGEAGTATYEQYF.

This sequence joins TRBV6-5 and TRBJ2-5, with D possibly matching TRBD2 (6 bases). This CDR3 is built from 14 residues. Looked up from germline, CDR1 is MNHEY and CDR2 is SVGAGI. With 3 bases removed from V and 5 bases from J, the gap between germline ends came to 13 bases. The CDR3 region is CASSYGGRWETQYF. CDR3 bases: TGTGCCAGCAGTTATGGGGGGAGGTGGGAGACCCAGTACTTC.

CDR3: CASSGLAGESTDTQYF. CDR3 sequence (DNA): TGTGCCAGCAGTGGACTAGCGGGAGAGAGCACAGATACGCAGTATTTT. This sequence joins TRBV6-1 and TRBJ2-3, with TRBD2 identical over 12 bases. The CDR3 extends over 16 amino acids. Germline trimming cut 4 bases from V and 0 bases from J; bases unmatched to any gene: 2. The germline gives CDR1 MNHNS, CDR2 SASEGT.

This clone was seen only once. The chain carries TRBV10-3 and TRBJ1-2, with D perhaps TRBD1 (5 bases). Trimming took off 3 bases at V and 6 bases at J, with 14 bases between the two ends. Germline V gene sequence: CDR1 ENHRY, CDR2 SYGVKD. The CDR3 is 14 amino acids. The CDR3 coding sequence is TGTGCCATCAGTGAAAGGCAGGGCGAAGATGGCTACACCTTC. This gives the protein CAISERQGEDGYTF.

The chain uses TRBV7-9 and TRBJ2-7; 7 nucleotides agree with TRBD2. V was clipped by 0 bases and J by 0 bases; unmatched bases: 5. Germline CDR1 and CDR2: SEHNR and FQNEAQ (reference sequence). The CDR3 is made up of 16 amino acids. CDR3 DNA sequence: TGTGCCAGCAGCTTAGCGATTGGGACTAACTCCTACGAGCAGTACTTC. This codes for CASSLAIGTNSYEQYF. Full variable domain (rest looked up from reference TRBV7-9 and TRBJ2-7): DTGVSQNPRHKITKRGQNVTFRCDPISEHNRLYWYRQTLGQGPEFLTYFQNEAQLEKSRLLSDRFSAERPKGSFSTLEIQRTEQGDSAMYLCASSLAIGTNSYEQYFGPGTRLTVT.

V gene TRBV18 combines with J gene TRBJ2-7, with D possibly being TRBD2 (6 bases). This CDR3 contains 14 residues. The germline V gene has CDR1 KGHSH and CDR2 LQKENI. The V gene lost 8 bases and the J gene lost 0 bases, with 14 bases spanning the gap. CDR3 sequence (DNA): TGTGCCAGCACCCGGGAGAGCCCCTCCTACGAGCAGTACTTC. Its translation: CASTRESPSYEQYF.

CDR3 region: CASSQDRDTYNSPLHF. For the CDR3, the DNA is TGTGCCAGCAGCCAAGATCGGGACACCTATAATTCACCCCTCCACTTT. The chain links TRBV4-2 to TRBJ1-6; possible D gene TRBD1, 6 bases. CDR3 size: 16 residues. The germline V gene has CDR1 LGHNA and CDR2 YNFKEQ. Trimming took 0 bases from V and 2 from J, leaving 8 bases between them.

This sequence joins TRBV11-2 and TRBJ2-3; D is possibly TRBD2 (5 bases). The CDR3 totals 14 residues. Germline V gene sequence: CDR1 SGHAT, CDR2 FQNNGV. Between the trimmed V and J ends, which lost 3 bases and 6 bases, there was a span of 13 bases. The CDR3 DNA reads as TGTGCCAGCAGCTTTAGGACGGGGTGGGATACGCAGTATTTT. Its translation: CASSFRTGWDTQYF.

The chain combines TRBV5-1 with TRBJ2-7; 12 bases agree with TRBD1. J gave up 2 bases and V 9 bases, and 6 bases lay outside the gene matches. The germline gives CDR1 SGHRS, CDR2 YFSETQ. This CDR3 is 14 amino acids long. The CDR3 DNA sequence: TGCGCCACCCGGAGGGACAGGGGGCCCTACGAGCAGTACTTC. Protein sequence: CATRRDRGPYEQYF.

The V and J genes are TRBV6-5 and TRBJ1-1; D possibly corresponds to TRBD1 (6 bases). The CDR3 runs 14 residues. From germline, CDR1 is MNHEY and CDR2 SVGAGI. V lost 2 bases and J lost 13, with 20 bases in between. The CDR3 nucleotides read TGTGCCAGCAGTTACGAAAGGGGGGCACCGATGGGTTTCTTT. This gives the protein CASSYERGAPMGFF.

The J gene is TRBJ1-1, the V gene TRBV27; 7 nucleotides match TRBD1. Per germline, CDR1 MNHEY and CDR2 SMNVEV (reference sequence). This CDR3 region has 17 residues. The trim removed 2 bases at V and 1 base at J, leaving 10 bases unmatched. Here the CDR3 reads CASSLGDSANQNTEAFF. As DNA, the CDR3 is TGTGCCAGCAGTTTAGGGGACAGTGCCAACCAGAACACTGAAGCTTTCTTT.

The chain employs TRBV5-1 and TRBJ2-1; TRBD2 aligns across 7 bases. Looked up from germline, CDR1 is SGHRS and CDR2 is YFSETQ. The CDR3 extends over 15 amino acids. Unmatched junction bases numbered 11, after V lost 5 bases and J lost 6 bases. The CDR3: CASRPQSSGFNEQFF. The CDR3 nucleotides read TGCGCCAGCAGGCCTCAGTCTAGCGGTTTCAATGAGCAGTTCTTC.

The chain combines TRBV2 with TRBJ2-3; 8 bases fit TRBD2. Germline V gene lookup returns CDR1 SNHLY and CDR2 FYNNEI. Trimming removed 6 bases from V and 2 bases from J; junction bases left unmatched: 10. The length of the CDR3 is 16 residues. CDR3 region: CASRRRAGGYTDTQYF. The CDR3 DNA follows: TGTGCCAGCAGACGGCGGGCGGGAGGCTACACAGATACGCAGTATTTT.

This rearrangement joins TRBV6-5 to TRBJ2-7; 7 positions agree with TRBD1. Trimming at V came to 0 bases and at J to 5 bases, leaving 7 bases not matched to a gene. Germline-derived CDR1 and CDR2 are MNHEY and SVGAGI. CDR3 size: 15 residues. The CDR3 region is CASSYSSQGVNEQYF. CDR3 sequence (DNA): TGTGCCAGCAGTTACTCGAGTCAGGGGGTTAACGAGCAGTACTTC.

The CDR3 bases are TGTGCCAGCAGCATACCCAAGGACAGGGGGCTTATCGGCAATCAGCCCCAGCATTTT. This encodes CASSIPKDRGLIGNQPQHF. This chain links TRBV7-2 with TRBJ1-5; 11 nucleotides align to TRBD1. V shed 5 bases, J shed 2 bases, and the junction held 14 bases outside the gene matches. In germline, CDR1 is SGHTA, CDR2 FQGNSA. The CDR3 spans 19 residues.

This chain uses TRBV7-2 with TRBJ1-5; D is unresolved. The CDR3 length is 17 residues. The germline V and J ends were trimmed by 1 base and 0 bases, with 13 bases remaining between them. Per germline, CDR1 SGHTA and CDR2 FQGNSA. CDR3 region: CASSLVASPNSNQPQHF. In DNA, the CDR3 is TGTGCCAGCAGCTTAGTGGCCAGTCCTAATAGCAATCAGCCCCAGCATTTT.

This chain uses TRBV19 with TRBJ2-1; 8 positions agree with TRBD1. The CDR3 contains 17 residues. Trimming took 0 bases from V and 2 from J; bases not matched to a gene: 6. Germline loops: CDR1 LNHDA, CDR2 SQIVND (reference sequence). The CDR3 reads CASSIEDRVGPYNEQFF. CDR3 DNA sequence: TGTGCCAGTAGTATAGAGGACAGGGTTGGACCCTACAATGAGCAGTTCTTC.

The chain is built from TRBV29-1 and TRBJ1-2; 8 positions match TRBD1. CDR1 SQVTM and CDR2 ANQGSEA come from the germline V gene. This CDR3 is 13 amino acids long. The V and J ends lost 6 bases and 6 bases, in that order; junction bases with no gene match: 9. CDR3 amino acids: CSVTDPQGDGYTF. The CDR3 nucleotides are TGCAGCGTCACCGACCCACAGGGGGATGGCTACACCTTC.